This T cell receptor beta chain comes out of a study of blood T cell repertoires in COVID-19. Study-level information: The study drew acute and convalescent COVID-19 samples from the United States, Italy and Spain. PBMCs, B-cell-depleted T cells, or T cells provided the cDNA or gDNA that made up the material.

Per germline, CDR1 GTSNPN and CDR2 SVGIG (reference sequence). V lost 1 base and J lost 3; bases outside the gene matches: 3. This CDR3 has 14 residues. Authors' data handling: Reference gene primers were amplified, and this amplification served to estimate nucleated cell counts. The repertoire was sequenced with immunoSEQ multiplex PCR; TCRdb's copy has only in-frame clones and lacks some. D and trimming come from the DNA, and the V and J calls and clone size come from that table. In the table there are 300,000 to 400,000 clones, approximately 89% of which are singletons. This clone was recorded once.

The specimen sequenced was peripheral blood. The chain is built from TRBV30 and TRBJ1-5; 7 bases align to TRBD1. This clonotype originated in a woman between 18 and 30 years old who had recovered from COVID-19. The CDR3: CAWSEGQNNQPQHF. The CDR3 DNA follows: TGTGCCTGGAGTGAGGGACAGAACAATCAGCCCCAGCATTTT. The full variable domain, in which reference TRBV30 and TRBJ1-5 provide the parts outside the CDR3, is SQTIHQWPATLVQPVGSPLSLECTVEGTSNPNLYWYRQAAGRGLQLLFYSVGIGQISSEVPQNLSASRPQDRQFILSSKKLLLSDSGFYLCAWSEGQNNQPQHFGDGTRLSIL.